This T cell receptor beta chain appears in the sequencing data of a study of control samples from healthy donors and cancer patients. The method was immunoSEQ multiplex PCR; TCRdb's version includes in-frame clones alone and lacks a portion of them. Its listing shows roughly 190,000 clones. Per the germline V gene, CDR1 is LNHDA and CDR2 is SQIVND (reference sequence). This CDR3 contains 15 residues. With 2 bases clipped from V and 1 base from J, the junction kept 1 base outside the gene matches. The origin of this receptor is a woman younger than 45 in good health. Sequenced sample: blood. The V call is TRBV19, the J call TRBJ2-3; 9 bases line up with TRBD2. The CDR3 nucleotides read TGTGCCAGTAGTATAATAGCGGGGGGCACAGATACGCAGTATTTT. Translation: CASSIIAGGTDTQYF. Full variable domain (remainder filled in from reference TRBV19 and TRBJ2-3): DGGITQSPKYLFRKEGQNVTLSCEQNLNHDAMYWYRQDPGQGLRLIYYSQIVNDFQKGDIAEGYSVSREKKESFPLTVTSAQKNPTAFYLCASSIIAGGTDTQYFGPGTRLTVL.